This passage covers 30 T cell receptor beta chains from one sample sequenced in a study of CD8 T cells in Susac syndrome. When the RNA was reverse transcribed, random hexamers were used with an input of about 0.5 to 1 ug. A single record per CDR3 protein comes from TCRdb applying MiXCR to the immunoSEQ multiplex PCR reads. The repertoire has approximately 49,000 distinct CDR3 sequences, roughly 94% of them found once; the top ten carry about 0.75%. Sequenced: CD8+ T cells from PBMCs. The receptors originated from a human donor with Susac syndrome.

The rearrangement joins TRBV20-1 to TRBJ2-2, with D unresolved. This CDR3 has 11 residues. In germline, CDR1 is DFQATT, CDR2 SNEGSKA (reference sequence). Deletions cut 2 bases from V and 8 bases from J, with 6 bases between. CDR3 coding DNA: TGCAGTGCTAGATTTGTTGGGGAGCTGTTTTTT. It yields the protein CSARFVGELFF.

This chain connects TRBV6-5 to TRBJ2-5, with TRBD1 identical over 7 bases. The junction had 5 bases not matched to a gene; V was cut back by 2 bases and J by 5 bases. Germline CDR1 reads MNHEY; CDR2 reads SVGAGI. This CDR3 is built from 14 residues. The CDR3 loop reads CASSYQTGEETQYF. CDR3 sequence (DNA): TGTGCCAGCAGTTACCAAACAGGGGAGGAGACCCAGTACTTC.

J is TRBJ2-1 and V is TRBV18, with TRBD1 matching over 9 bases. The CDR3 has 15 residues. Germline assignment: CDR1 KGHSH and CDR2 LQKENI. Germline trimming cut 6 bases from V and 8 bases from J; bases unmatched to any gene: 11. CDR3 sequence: CASSPKVGTGHEQFF. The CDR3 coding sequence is TGTGCCAGCTCCCCTAAGGTCGGGACAGGGCATGAGCAGTTCTTC.

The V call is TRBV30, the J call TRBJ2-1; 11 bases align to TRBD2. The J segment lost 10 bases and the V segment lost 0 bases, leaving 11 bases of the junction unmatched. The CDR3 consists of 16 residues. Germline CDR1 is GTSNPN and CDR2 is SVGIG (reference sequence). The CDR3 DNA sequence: TGTGCCTGGAGTGTAGGTACTAGCGGGGGCCCTGGGGAGCAGTTCTTC. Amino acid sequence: CAWSVGTSGGPGEQFF.

The CDR3 DNA reads as TGTGCCAGCAGTTTAACTCCGAGGGGGGAAGGCTACACCTTC. As protein: CASSLTPRGEGYTF. This chain uses TRBV27 with TRBJ1-2; perhaps TRBD1 as D (6 bases). Germline V lookup: CDR1 MNHEY, CDR2 SMNVEV (reference sequence). V lost 2 bases to trimming and J lost 8 bases, with 15 bases between them. The CDR3 spans 14 residues.

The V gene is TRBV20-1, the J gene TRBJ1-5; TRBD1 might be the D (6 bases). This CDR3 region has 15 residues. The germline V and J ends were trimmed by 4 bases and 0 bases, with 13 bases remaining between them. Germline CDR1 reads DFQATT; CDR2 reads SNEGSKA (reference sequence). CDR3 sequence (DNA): TGCAGTGCTACGGGCAGGGGTCATAGCAATCAGCCCCAGCATTTT. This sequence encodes CSATGRGHSNQPQHF.

CDR3 sequence (DNA): TGTGCCAGCAGCCATGGACAGGGGGCGACGGGCGAGCAGTACTTC. Translation: CASSHGQGATGEQYF. The chain combines TRBV7-9 with TRBJ2-7; TRBD1 matches 11 bases. Germline V gene lookup returns CDR1 SEHNR and CDR2 FQNEAQ (reference sequence). The junction had 9 bases not matched to a gene; V was cut back by 5 bases and J by 6 bases. The CDR3 is 15 amino acids.

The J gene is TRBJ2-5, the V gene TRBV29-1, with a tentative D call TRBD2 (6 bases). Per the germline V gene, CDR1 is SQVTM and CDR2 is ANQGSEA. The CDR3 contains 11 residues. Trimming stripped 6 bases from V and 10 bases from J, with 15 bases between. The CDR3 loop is CSVSLGRDQYF. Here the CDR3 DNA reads TGCAGCGTCTCGCTGGGGCGGGACCAGTACTTC.

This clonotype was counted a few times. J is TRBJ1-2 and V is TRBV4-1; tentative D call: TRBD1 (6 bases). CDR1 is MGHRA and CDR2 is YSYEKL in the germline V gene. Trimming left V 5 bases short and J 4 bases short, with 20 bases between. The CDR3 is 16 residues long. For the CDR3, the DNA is TGCGCCAGCAGCACCCCCGGGACACGTTTCCGCTATGGCTACACCTTC. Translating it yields CASSTPGTRFRYGYTF.

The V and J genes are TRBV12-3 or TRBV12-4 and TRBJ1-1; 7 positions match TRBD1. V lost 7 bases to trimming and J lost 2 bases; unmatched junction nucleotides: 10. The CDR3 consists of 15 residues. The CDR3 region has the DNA TGTGCCAGCACCCTTTCGGACAGGCCCAACACTGAAGCTTTCTTT. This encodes CASTLSDRPNTEAFF.

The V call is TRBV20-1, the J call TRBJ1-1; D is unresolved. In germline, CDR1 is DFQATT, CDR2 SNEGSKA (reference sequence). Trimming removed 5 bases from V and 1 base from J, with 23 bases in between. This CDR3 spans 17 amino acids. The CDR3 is CSARRQKPGLENTEAFF. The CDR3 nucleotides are TGCAGTGCTCGGAGACAAAAACCGGGTCTAGAGAACACTGAAGCTTTCTTT.

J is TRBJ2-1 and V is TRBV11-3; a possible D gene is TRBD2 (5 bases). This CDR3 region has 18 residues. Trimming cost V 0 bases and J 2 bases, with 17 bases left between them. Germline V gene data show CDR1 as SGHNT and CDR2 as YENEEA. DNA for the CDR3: TGTGCCAGCAGCTTAGATGGGAGCGGTGACTCTCCCTACAATGAGCAGTTCTTC. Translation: CASSLDGSGDSPYNEQFF. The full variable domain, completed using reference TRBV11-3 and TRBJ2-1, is EAGVVQSPRYKIIEKKQPVAFWCNPISGHNTLYWYLQNLGQGPELLIRYENEEAVDDSQLPKDRFSAERLKGVDSTLKIQPAELGDSAVYLCASSLDGSGDSPYNEQFFGPGTRLTVL.

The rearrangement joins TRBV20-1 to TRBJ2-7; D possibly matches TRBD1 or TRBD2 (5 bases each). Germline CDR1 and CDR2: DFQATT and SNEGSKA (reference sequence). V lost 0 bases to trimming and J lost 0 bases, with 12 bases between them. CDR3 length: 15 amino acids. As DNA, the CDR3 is TGCAGTGCTAGAGATCGGGGACGCCCCTCCTACGAGCAGTACTTC. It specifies CSARDRGRPSYEQYF.

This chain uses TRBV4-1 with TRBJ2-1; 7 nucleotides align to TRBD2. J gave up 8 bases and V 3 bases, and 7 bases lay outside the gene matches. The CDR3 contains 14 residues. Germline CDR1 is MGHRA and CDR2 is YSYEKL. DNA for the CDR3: TGCGCCAGCAGCCAGGTACGGGGGAGGGATGAGCAGTTCTTC. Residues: CASSQVRGRDEQFF.

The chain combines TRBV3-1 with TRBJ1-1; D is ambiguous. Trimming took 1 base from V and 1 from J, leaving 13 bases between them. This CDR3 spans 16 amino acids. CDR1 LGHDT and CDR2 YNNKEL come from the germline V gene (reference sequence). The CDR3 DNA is TGTGCCAGCAGCCAAGTCCCCTCCTGGGAGAACACTGAAGCTTTCTTT. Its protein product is CASSQVPSWENTEAFF.

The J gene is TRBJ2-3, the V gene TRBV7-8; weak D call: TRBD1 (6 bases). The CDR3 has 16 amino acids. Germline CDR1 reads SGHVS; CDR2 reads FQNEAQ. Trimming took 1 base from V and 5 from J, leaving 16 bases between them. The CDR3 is CASSLGDGRGGDTQYF. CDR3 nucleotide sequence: TGTGCCAGCAGCTTAGGGGATGGGAGAGGGGGAGATACGCAGTATTTT.

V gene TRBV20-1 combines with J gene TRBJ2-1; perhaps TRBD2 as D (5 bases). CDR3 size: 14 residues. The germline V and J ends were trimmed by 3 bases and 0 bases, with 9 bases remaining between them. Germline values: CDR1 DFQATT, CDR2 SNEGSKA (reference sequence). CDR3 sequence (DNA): TGCAGTGCTAGCCAAACTAGCTCCTACAATGAGCAGTTCTTC. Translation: CSASQTSSYNEQFF.

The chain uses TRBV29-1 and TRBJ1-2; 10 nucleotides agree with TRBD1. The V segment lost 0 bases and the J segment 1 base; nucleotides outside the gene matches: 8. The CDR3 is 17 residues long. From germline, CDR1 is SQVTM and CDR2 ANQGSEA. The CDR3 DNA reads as TGCAGCGTTGAAGAGGGGACAGGGGAATATTTTAACTATGGCTACACCTTC. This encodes CSVEEGTGEYFNYGYTF. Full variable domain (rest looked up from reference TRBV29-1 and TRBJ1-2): SAVISQKPSRDICQRGTSLTIQCQVDSQVTMMFWYRQQPGQSLTLIATANQGSEATYESGFVIDKFPISRPNLTFSTLTVSNMSPEDSSIYLCSVEEGTGEYFNYGYTFGSGTRLTVV.

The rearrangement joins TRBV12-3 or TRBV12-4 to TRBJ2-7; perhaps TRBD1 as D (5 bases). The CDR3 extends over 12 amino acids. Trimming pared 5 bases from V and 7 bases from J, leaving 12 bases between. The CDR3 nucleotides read TGTGCCAGCAGTGACAGTCCATGGGAGCAGTACTTC. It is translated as CASSDSPWEQYF.

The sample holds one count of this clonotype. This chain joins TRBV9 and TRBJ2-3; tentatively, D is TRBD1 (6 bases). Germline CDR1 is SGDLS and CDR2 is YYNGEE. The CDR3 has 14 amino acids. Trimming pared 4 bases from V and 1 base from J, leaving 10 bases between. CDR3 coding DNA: TGTGCCAGCAGCTATGGGGGCGGCACAGATACGCAGTATTTT. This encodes CASSYGGGTDTQYF. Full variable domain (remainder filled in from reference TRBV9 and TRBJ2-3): DSGVTQTPKHLITATGQRVTLRCSPRSGDLSVYWYQQSLDQGLQFLIQYYNGEERAKGNILERFSAQQFPDLHSELNLSSLELGDSALYFCASSYGGGTDTQYFGPGTRLTVL.

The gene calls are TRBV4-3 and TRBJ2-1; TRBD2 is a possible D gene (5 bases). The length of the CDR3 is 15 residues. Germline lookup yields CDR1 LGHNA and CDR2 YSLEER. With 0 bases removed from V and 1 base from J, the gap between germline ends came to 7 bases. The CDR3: CASSQDGESYNEQFF. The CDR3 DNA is TGCGCCAGCAGCCAAGACGGGGAATCCTACAATGAGCAGTTCTTC.

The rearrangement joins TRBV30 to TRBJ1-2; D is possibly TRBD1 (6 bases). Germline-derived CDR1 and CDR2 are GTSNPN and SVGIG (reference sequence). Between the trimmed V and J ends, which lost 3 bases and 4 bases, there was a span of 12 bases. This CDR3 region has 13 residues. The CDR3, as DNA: TGTGCCTGGAGGCAGGGGACCCCCTATGGCTACACCTTC. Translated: CAWRQGTPYGYTF.

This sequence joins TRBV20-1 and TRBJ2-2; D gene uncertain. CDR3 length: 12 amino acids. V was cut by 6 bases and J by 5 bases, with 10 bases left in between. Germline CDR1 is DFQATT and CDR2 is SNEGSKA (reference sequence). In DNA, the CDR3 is TGCAGTGCAGGCGGCAGAACCGGGGAGCTGTTTTTT. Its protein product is CSAGGRTGELFF.

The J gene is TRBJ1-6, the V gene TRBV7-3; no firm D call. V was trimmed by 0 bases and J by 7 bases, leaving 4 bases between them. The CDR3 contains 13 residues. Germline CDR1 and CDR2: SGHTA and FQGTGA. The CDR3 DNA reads TGTGCCAGCAGCTTAACGGGGAATTCACCCCTCCACTTT. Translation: CASSLTGNSPLHF.

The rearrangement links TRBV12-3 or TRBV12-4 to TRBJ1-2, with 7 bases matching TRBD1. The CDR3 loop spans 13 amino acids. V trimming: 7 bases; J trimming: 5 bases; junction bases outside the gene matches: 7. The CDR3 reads CASNPGGAYGYTF. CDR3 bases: TGTGCCAGCAATCCAGGGGGGGCTTATGGCTACACCTTC.

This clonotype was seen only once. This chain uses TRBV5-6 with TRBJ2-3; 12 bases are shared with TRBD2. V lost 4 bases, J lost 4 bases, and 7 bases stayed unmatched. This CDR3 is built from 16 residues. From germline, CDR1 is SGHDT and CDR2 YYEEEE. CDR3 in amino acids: CASSILLAGGPDTQYF. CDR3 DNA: TGTGCCAGCAGCATCCTTCTAGCGGGGGGGCCAGATACGCAGTATTTT.

CDR3 residues: CASSSADEQFF. Written as DNA, the CDR3 is TGTGCCAGCAGTTCCGCGGATGAGCAGTTCTTC. The rearrangement uses TRBV27 and TRBJ2-1; D is unresolved. V was trimmed by 4 bases and J by 8 bases, leaving 6 bases between them. The CDR3 has 11 amino acids. Germline CDR1 MNHEY, CDR2 SMNVEV (reference sequence).

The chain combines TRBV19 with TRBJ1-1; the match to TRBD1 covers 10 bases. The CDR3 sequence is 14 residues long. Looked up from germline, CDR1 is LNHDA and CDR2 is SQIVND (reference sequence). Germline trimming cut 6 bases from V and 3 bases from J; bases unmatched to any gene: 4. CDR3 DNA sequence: TGTGCCAGTAGCTGGACAGGGGGGGACACTGAAGCTTTCTTT. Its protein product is CASSWTGGDTEAFF. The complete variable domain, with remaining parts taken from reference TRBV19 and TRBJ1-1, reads DGGITQSPKYLFRKEGQNVTLSCEQNLNHDAMYWYRQDPGQGLRLIYYSQIVNDFQKGDIAEGYSVSREKKESFPLTVTSAQKNPTAFYLCASSWTGGDTEAFFGQGTRLTVV.

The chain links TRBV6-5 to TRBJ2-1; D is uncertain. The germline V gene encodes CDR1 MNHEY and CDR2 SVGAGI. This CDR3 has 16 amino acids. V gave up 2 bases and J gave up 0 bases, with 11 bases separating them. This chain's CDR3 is CASSYGQESSYNEQFF. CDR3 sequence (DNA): TGTGCCAGCAGTTACGGGCAGGAGAGCTCCTACAATGAGCAGTTCTTC.

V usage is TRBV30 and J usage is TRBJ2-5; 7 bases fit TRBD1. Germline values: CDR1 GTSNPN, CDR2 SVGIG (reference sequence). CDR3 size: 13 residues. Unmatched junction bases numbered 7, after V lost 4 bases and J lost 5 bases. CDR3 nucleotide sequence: TGTGCCTGGACCACAGGGGTCGTCGAGACCCAGTACTTC. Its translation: CAWTTGVVETQYF.